The present entry profiles one TCR beta chain with its context. Its antigen is not known. The data were taken from a study of T cell repertoires in cytomegalovirus infection. Looking at the study overall: Shared public TCR beta signatures pointed to both CMV infection and a matching HLA type.

TCRdb reprocessed the reads with MiXCR, giving one entry per CDR3 protein. The sample records 250,000 to 300,000 distinct CDR3 sequences, approximately 22% being singletons. The CDR3 contains 12 residues. The germline V and J ends were trimmed by 3 bases and 3 bases, with 6 bases remaining between them. CDR1 and CDR2 from the germline V gene are LNHNV and YYDKDF (reference sequence). Points from the study as a whole: HLA-C-restricted, CMV-specific TCR beta clonotypes were dominant ex vivo. There were carriers of CMV plus the relevant HLA, and cumulative public TCR beta family frequency identified them.

This chain links TRBV15 with TRBJ2-7, with D unclear. Sequences were derived from cultured PBMCs, sampled from culture after CMV antigen stimulation. This TCR was recovered from a human donor in good health (CMV status not recorded). Some clones in this sample may be carry-over from other donors' samples. The CDR3 bases are TGTGCCACCAGCAGGGGTTACTACGAGCAGTACTTC. This translates into CATSRGYYEQYF.